Listed below are T cell receptor beta chains from one sample, sequenced in a study of cytomegalovirus exposure and HLA in healthy donors. Repertoires were generated with immunoSEQ multiplex PCR, while TCRdb's copy carries only in-frame clones and drops some. Altogether about 110,000 clones are present, around 75% being singletons, with the ten largest covering 2.5% to 3.5%. Specimen: PBMCs. Receptors originate from a female donor in good health and CMV-seronegative. The CDR3 runs from the conserved cysteine through the conserved F or W. D genes are given only for firm matches. Not all rows give a size; the values are once, few, many and, for expanded clones, a class.

v_call: TRBV30
clone_size: -
d_call: TRBD1
j_call: TRBJ1-2
cdr3_nt: TGTGCCTGGAGTCCGGGACAGGGGGTGGGTGGCTACACCTTC
cdr3_aa: CAWSPGQGVGGYTF

v_call: TRBV27
clone_size: -
d_call: TRBD1
j_call: TRBJ2-1
cdr3_nt: TGTGCCAGCAGCCCCGGGACAGGGGGATACAATGAGCAGTTCTTC
cdr3_aa: CASSPGTGGYNEQFF

v_call: TRBV6-1
clone_size: -
d_call: TRBD1
j_call: TRBJ1-2
cdr3_nt: TGTGCCAGCAGTTCCCGGACAGGGTCCCTCGGGGGCTACACCTTC
cdr3_aa: CASSSRTGSLGGYTF

v_call: TRBV5-1
clone_size: -
d_call: TRBD2
j_call: TRBJ2-2
cdr3_nt: TGCGCCAGCAGCTTGGAAGCGGGAGTGGCCGGGGAGCTGTTTTTT
cdr3_aa: CASSLEAGVAGELFF

v_call: TRBV7-9
clone_size: -
d_call: -
j_call: TRBJ1-2
cdr3_nt: TGTGCCAGCAGCTTTGACGGGAGGGGCTACACCTTC
cdr3_aa: CASSFDGRGYTF

v_call: TRBV7-2
clone_size: -
d_call: TRBD2
j_call: TRBJ2-2
cdr3_nt: TGTGCCAGCAGCCAGGGACTAGCGGGAGCAGGCACCGGGGAGCTGTTTTTT
cdr3_aa: CASSQGLAGAGTGELFF

v_call: TRBV29-1
clone_size: -
d_call: TRBD1
j_call: TRBJ2-1
cdr3_nt: TGCAGCCTGGGACAGGGGGATAATGAGCAGTTCTTC
cdr3_aa: CSLGQGDNEQFF

v_call: TRBV19
clone_size: few
d_call: -
j_call: TRBJ2-1
cdr3_nt: TGTGCCAGTAGTGGTCGGAGGGACTACAATGAGCAGTTCTTC
cdr3_aa: CASSGRRDYNEQFF

v_call: TRBV11-3
clone_size: few
d_call: -
j_call: TRBJ2-5
cdr3_nt: TGTGCCAGCAGCTTGTACAGGGACAAGACCCAGTACTTC
cdr3_aa: CASSLYRDKTQYF

v_call: TRBV18
clone_size: few
d_call: TRBD1
j_call: TRBJ1-5
cdr3_nt: TGTGCCAGCTCACCAGGGACAGGTAATCAGCCCCAGCATTTT
cdr3_aa: CASSPGTGNQPQHF

v_call: TRBV6-5
clone_size: many
d_call: -
j_call: TRBJ1-2
cdr3_nt: TGTGCCAGCAGTTACCTGGCAGGCGATGGCTACACCTTC
cdr3_aa: CASSYLAGDGYTF

v_call: TRBV6-7
clone_size: few
d_call: -
j_call: TRBJ1-2
cdr3_nt: TGTGCCAGCAGTTACGGGGCAGGAAACTATGGCTACACCTTC
cdr3_aa: CASSYGAGNYGYTF

v_call: TRBV5-1
clone_size: few
d_call: -
j_call: TRBJ2-7
cdr3_nt: TGCGCCAGCAGCTTGGGTCTCGAGCAGTACTTC
cdr3_aa: CASSLGLEQYF

v_call: TRBV27
clone_size: -
d_call: -
j_call: TRBJ1-4
cdr3_nt: TGTGCCAGCAGTTTTAAGTGGCAAACAACAACTAATGAAAAACTGTTTTTT
cdr3_aa: CASSFKWQTTTNEKLFF

v_call: TRBV18
clone_size: -
d_call: -
j_call: TRBJ1-1
cdr3_nt: TGTGCCAGCTCACCGTTGGGGGGCACTGAAGCTTTCTTT
cdr3_aa: CASSPLGGTEAFF

v_call: TRBV7-9
clone_size: -
d_call: -
j_call: TRBJ1-4
cdr3_nt: TGTGCCAGCAGCCCGGGGGTCCCTAATGAAAAACTGTTTTTT
cdr3_aa: CASSPGVPNEKLFF

v_call: TRBV5-1
clone_size: once
d_call: TRBD2
j_call: TRBJ2-1
cdr3_nt: TGCGCCAGCTTCGGTCAAGCGGGAGGGGGAGGCTACAATGAGCAGTTCTTC
cdr3_aa: CASFGQAGGGGYNEQFF

v_call: TRBV30
clone_size: -
d_call: -
j_call: TRBJ2-7
cdr3_nt: TGTGCCTGGAGACCCAGGGATTCCTACGAGCAGTACTTC
cdr3_aa: CAWRPRDSYEQYF

v_call: TRBV6-5
clone_size: -
d_call: TRBD1
j_call: TRBJ2-5
cdr3_nt: TGTGCCAGCAGTACCGGGACAGAAGAGACCCAGTACTTC
cdr3_aa: CASSTGTEETQYF

v_call: TRBV29-1
clone_size: few
d_call: -
j_call: TRBJ2-7
cdr3_nt: TGCAGCGCAGGGTTCAACTACGAGCAGTACTTC
cdr3_aa: CSAGFNYEQYF

v_call: TRBV14
clone_size: -
d_call: TRBD1
j_call: TRBJ2-2
cdr3_nt: TGTGCCAGCAGCCAACGGACAGGGAGGACCGGGGAGCTGTTTTTT
cdr3_aa: CASSQRTGRTGELFF

v_call: TRBV28
clone_size: -
d_call: TRBD2
j_call: TRBJ2-1
cdr3_nt: TGTGCCAGCACCCACGGGGGGTACAATGAGCAGTTCTTC
cdr3_aa: CASTHGGYNEQFF